This T cell receptor (beta chain) was found in a study of blood T cell repertoires in COVID-19. The protocol was immunoSEQ multiplex PCR, while the TCRdb copy is restricted to in-frame clones and leaves out a portion. The repertoire includes about 220,000 clones, around 89% of them detected once, and 2.5% to 3% sits in the top ten. The study recruited people aged about 18 to 95 years across some 23 US areas. Germline trimming cut 5 bases from V and 2 bases from J; bases unmatched to any gene: 3. CDR1 LNHDA and CDR2 SQIVND come from the germline V gene (reference sequence). The CDR3 is made up of 14 amino acids.

Sequences were obtained from PBMCs or T cells enriched from blood (not recorded which). The rearrangement uses TRBV19 and TRBJ1-5, with TRBD1 matching 7 bases. The TCR sequence derives from a woman aged 25-40 years who had recovered from COVID-19. CDR3 sequence reads: CASSVTGGNQPQHF. In nucleotides, the CDR3 is TGTGCCAGTAGTGTAACAGGGGGCAATCAGCCCCAGCATTTT.